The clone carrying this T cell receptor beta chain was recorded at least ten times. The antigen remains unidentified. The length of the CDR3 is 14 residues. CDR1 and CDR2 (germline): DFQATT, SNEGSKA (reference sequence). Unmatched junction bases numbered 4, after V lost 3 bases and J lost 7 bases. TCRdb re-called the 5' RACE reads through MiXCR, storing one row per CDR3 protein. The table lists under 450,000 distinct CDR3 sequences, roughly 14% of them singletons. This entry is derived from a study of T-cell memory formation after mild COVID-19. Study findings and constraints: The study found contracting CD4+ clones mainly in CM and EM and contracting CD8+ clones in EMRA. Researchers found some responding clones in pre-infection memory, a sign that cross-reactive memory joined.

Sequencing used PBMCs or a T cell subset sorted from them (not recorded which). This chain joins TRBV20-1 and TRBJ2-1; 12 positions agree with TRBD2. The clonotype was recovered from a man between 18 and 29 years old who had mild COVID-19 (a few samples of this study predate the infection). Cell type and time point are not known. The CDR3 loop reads CSARASGGANEQFF. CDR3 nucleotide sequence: TGCAGTGCTAGGGCTAGCGGGGGGGCAAATGAGCAGTTCTTC.